The 16 T cell receptor beta chains below come from one sample, sequenced in a study of T cells after yellow fever vaccination. TCRdb re-derived calls from the 5' RACE reads in MiXCR, one entry per CDR3 protein. The table shows 300,000 or so distinct CDR3 sequences, with about 8.3% occurring only once. The sequencing used PBMCs, collected roughly seven weeks after the first yellow fever vaccination. These receptors all stem from a man aged 18 to 30 who received the YFV17D yellow fever vaccine.

The V gene is TRBV20-1, the J gene TRBJ2-3; the D gene is possibly TRBD2 (7 bases). CDR1 is DFQATT and CDR2 is SNEGSKA in the germline V gene (reference sequence). The CDR3 totals 16 residues. The ends were cut back, 5 bases at V and 4 bases at J, with 22 bases in the middle. CDR3 amino acids: CSARALPGGHPDTQYF. The CDR3 region has the DNA TGCAGTGCTCGCGCCCTACCGGGGGGCCACCCAGATACGCAGTATTTT.

V and J are TRBV7-9 and TRBJ2-7, with 8 bases fitting TRBD1. The length of the CDR3 is 14 residues. J lost 3 bases, V lost 4 bases, and 5 bases had no gene match. The germline V gene encodes CDR1 SEHNR and CDR2 FQNEAQ (reference sequence). CDR3 coding DNA: TGTGCCAGCAGCTCCGGACAGGGTGACTACGAGCAGTACGTC. Its protein product is CASSSGQGDYEQYV.

The chain couples TRBV5-4 to TRBJ2-7; D is unclear. This CDR3 is built from 14 residues. Germline CDR1 reads SGHNT; CDR2 reads YYREEE (reference sequence). V was pared by 1 base and J by 5 bases, with 13 bases between. The CDR3 nucleotides read TGTGCCAGCAGCTTGAAACAGTCGTTCCACGAGCAGTACTTC. Translation: CASSLKQSFHEQYF.

This clonotype was found a few times. This rearrangement joins TRBV6-5 to TRBJ2-4, with 9 nucleotides matching TRBD2. This CDR3 has 15 residues. Per germline, CDR1 MNHEY and CDR2 SVGAGI. Trimming cost V 4 bases and J 5 bases; bases outside gene matches: 6. This CDR3 is CASSSLASGENIQYF. In nucleotides, the CDR3 is TGTGCCAGCAGTTCCTTAGCTAGCGGGGAAAACATTCAGTACTTC.

This CDR3 is CASSPKGGHDYEQYF. CDR3 sequence (DNA): TGTGCCAGCAGTCCGAAGGGGGGACATGATTACGAGCAGTACTTC. The V and J genes are TRBV12-3 or TRBV12-4 and TRBJ2-7, with D perhaps being TRBD1 or TRBD2 (6 bases each). The CDR3 totals 15 residues. Trimming left V 5 bases short and J 4 bases short, with 18 bases between.

This clonotype was recorded at least ten times. The gene calls are TRBV20-1 and TRBJ2-1, with TRBD2 identical over 13 bases. CDR3 length: 13 residues. CDR1 and CDR2 (germline): DFQATT, SNEGSKA (reference sequence). V lost 5 bases, J lost 7 bases, and 2 bases stayed unmatched. The CDR3 reads CSAPGLAGNEQFF. CDR3 in DNA: TGCAGTGCTCCGGGACTAGCGGGGAATGAGCAGTTCTTC.

This clonotype was found a few times. The chain couples TRBV20-1 to TRBJ1-4; 8 bases line up with TRBD1. Looked up from germline, CDR1 is DFQATT and CDR2 is SNEGSKA (reference sequence). V dropped 4 bases and J dropped 9; count of bases not matched to a gene: 4. This CDR3 region has 12 residues. The CDR3 DNA reads as TGCAGTGCTATGAGGACAGGGCAAAAACTGTTTTTT. Translating gives CSAMRTGQKLFF.

In its sample, this clonotype was seen a few times. The chain joins TRBV5-1 to TRBJ1-6; D gene uncertain. V was trimmed by 0 bases and J by 7 bases, leaving 11 bases between them. The CDR3 contains 15 residues. The germline CDR1 and CDR2 sequences are SGHRS and YFSETQ. The DNA for the CDR3 is TGCGCCAGCAGCTTGGTCGAGTTAAACAATTCACCCCTCCACTTT. Translation: CASSLVELNNSPLHF.

This chain uses TRBV25-1 with TRBJ2-5; D not resolved. With 4 bases removed from V and 5 bases from J, the gap between germline ends came to 11 bases. Germline V gene data show CDR1 as MGHDK and CDR2 as SYGVNS. The CDR3 is 13 residues long. The CDR3 reads CASSGPRQETQYF. Here the CDR3 DNA reads TGTGCCAGCAGTGGACCGCGTCAGGAGACCCAGTACTTC.

This clonotype has only a few counts. This sequence joins TRBV4-2 and TRBJ1-2; TRBD1 matches at 10 bases. The trim removed 4 bases at V and 9 bases at J, leaving 5 bases unmatched. CDR1 and CDR2 from the germline V gene are LGHNA and YNFKEQ. This CDR3 region has 13 residues. The CDR3 is CASSPGTGDRYTF. The CDR3 region has the DNA TGTGCCAGCAGCCCCGGGACAGGGGACCGCTACACCTTC.

The chain links TRBV6-5 to TRBJ1-2; D unresolved. Germline V CDR1 and CDR2: MNHEY, SVGAGI. The V gene lost 2 bases and the J gene lost 2 bases, with 6 bases spanning the gap. The CDR3 covers 13 residues. The CDR3 coding sequence is TGTGCCAGCAGTTACGTGCAGAACTATGGCTACACCTTC. It is translated as CASSYVQNYGYTF.

The sample holds many counts of this clonotype. This sequence joins TRBV5-1 and TRBJ2-2, with TRBD2 matching over 7 bases. CDR1 SGHRS and CDR2 YFSETQ come from the germline V gene. The ends lost 0 bases at V and 7 bases at J; junction bases unmatched: 6. The CDR3 extends over 15 amino acids. Written as DNA, the CDR3 is TGCGCCAGCAGCTTGGCCCTAGCGGAAGACGGGGAGCTGTTTTTT. Translation: CASSLALAEDGELFF.

In this sample, this clonotype turned up a few times. The rearrangement links TRBV5-1 to TRBJ1-1, with D unresolved. V was cut by 2 bases and J by 1 base, with 6 bases left in between. This CDR3 contains 13 residues. CDR1 and CDR2 (germline): SGHRS, YFSETQ. DNA of the CDR3: TGCGCCAGCAGCTTCGCCTGGAACACTGAAGCTTTCTTT. Translated: CASSFAWNTEAFF.

This clonotype has more than one count but fewer than ten. The chain joins TRBV2 to TRBJ2-3, with D perhaps TRBD2 (6 bases). Trimming shortened V by 2 bases and J by 1 base, and 13 bases separated the two germline ends. Germline V gene lookup returns CDR1 SNHLY and CDR2 FYNNEI. The CDR3 consists of 16 residues. CDR3 loop: CASSEPGPGGTDTQYF. The CDR3 nucleotides read TGTGCCAGCAGTGAACCAGGGCCGGGGGGCACAGATACGCAGTATTTT.

This clonotype has just a few counts. J is TRBJ1-2 and V is TRBV7-9; maybe TRBD1 (6 bases). V shed 11 bases and J shed 0 bases, with 13 bases lying between them. Germline V lookup: CDR1 SEHNR, CDR2 FQNEAQ (reference sequence). This CDR3 has 13 residues. In nucleotides, the CDR3 is TGTGCCCTACCCGACAGGACTAACTATGGCTACACCTTC. As protein: CALPDRTNYGYTF.

The V and J genes are TRBV6-5 and TRBJ2-2; 16 nucleotides align to TRBD2. Trimming cost V 4 bases and J 0 bases; bases outside gene matches: 5. Germline CDR1 and CDR2: MNHEY and SVGAGI. This CDR3 has 19 residues. In DNA, the CDR3 is TGTGCCAGCAGTTCTTCCGGGACTAGCGGGGGGGCGAACACCGGGGAGCTGTTTTTT. Translation gives CASSSSGTSGGANTGELFF.